This TCR beta chain derives from a study of OX40 agonist ivuxolimab in advanced cancers. Turning to the study itself: Of the patients, three showed partial responses, one with hepatocellular carcinoma and two with cutaneous melanoma.

Regarding this clone: Its antigen is as yet unknown.

Whole-study findings and limits: Several nonresponders also turned out to have low normalized T-cell clonal expansion.

This CDR3 is built from 14 residues. V dropped 0 bases and J dropped 3; count of bases not matched to a gene: 2. CDR1 and CDR2 (germline): SGHAT, FQNNGV. The data were produced by immunoSEQ multiplex PCR, yet TCRdb's version contains in-frame clones alone and is incomplete. The sample holds 50,000 to 75,000 clones, 70% to 90% seen once. The chain recombines TRBV11-2 with TRBJ2-7; TRBD1 matches 7 bases. The sample was CD4+ or CD8+ T cells sorted from blood, taken in a trial of the OX40 agonist ivuxolimab. The source of this sequence is an adult with an advanced solid tumor such as melanoma, head and neck, liver or kidney cancer. This CDR3 reads CASSLERDSYEQYF. CDR3 coding DNA: TGTGCCAGCAGCTTAGAAAGGGACAGCTACGAGCAGTACTTC. Using reference TRBV11-2 and TRBJ2-7 for the parts outside the CDR3, the full variable domain is EAGVAQSPRYKIIEKRQSVAFWCNPISGHATLYWYQQILGQGPKLLIQFQNNGVVDDSQLPKDRFSAERLKGVDSTLKIQPAKLEDSAVYLCASSLERDSYEQYFGPGTRLTVT.